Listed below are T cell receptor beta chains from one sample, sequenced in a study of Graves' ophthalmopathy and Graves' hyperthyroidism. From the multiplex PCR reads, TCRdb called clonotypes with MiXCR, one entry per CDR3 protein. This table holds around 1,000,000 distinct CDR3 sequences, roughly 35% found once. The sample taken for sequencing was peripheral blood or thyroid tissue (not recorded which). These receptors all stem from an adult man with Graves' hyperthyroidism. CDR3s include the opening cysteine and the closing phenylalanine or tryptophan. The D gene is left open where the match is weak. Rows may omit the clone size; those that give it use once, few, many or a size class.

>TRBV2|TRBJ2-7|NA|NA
TGTGCCAGCAGTGATGGTATAGGCGGGGACGAGCAGTACTTC
CASSDGIGGDEQYF
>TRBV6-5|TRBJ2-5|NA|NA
TGTGCCAGCAGTGAGGTCCTTCAAGAGACCCAGTACTTC
CASSEVLQETQYF
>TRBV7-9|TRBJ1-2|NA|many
TGTGCCAGCAGCTTCGGGGGATCCTCCGGCTACACCTTC
CASSFGGSSGYTF
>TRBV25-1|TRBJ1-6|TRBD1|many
TGTGCCAGCAGCGGACAGGGGGGATCACCCCTCCACTTT
CASSGQGGSPLHF
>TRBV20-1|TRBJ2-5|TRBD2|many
TGCAGTGCTAGGGGGGAGGGAGAGACCCAGTACTTC
CSARGEGETQYF
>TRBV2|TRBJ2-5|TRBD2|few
TGTGCCAGCAACCCCGGGACTAGCGGGTTGGGCAGCGCCCAAGAGACCCAGTACTTC
CASNPGTSGLGSAQETQYF
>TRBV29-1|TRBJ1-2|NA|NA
TGCAGCGTTGAGGGTAGGGCTGGAAAAGGTTATGGCTACACCTTC
CSVEGRAGKGYGYTF
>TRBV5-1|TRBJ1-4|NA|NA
TGCGCCAGCAGCGTGGAAAGGGCAACTAATGAAAAACTGTTTTTT
CASSVERATNEKLFF
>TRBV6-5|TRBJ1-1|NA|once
TGTGCCAGCAGGAAACAGGGAGAGACCGAAGCTTTCTTT
CASRKQGETEAFF
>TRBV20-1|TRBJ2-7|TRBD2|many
TGCAGTGCTAGAGCATCGTTAGCGGGACACTACGAGCAGTACTTC
CSARASLAGHYEQYF
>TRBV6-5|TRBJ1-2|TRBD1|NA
TGTGCCAGCAGTTACTCTAGGGCAACAGGGGTTGTTGGCTACGCCTTC
CASSYSRATGVVGYAF
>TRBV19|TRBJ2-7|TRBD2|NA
TGTGCCAGTAGTATGAGAGCGGGGGCCATCTCCTACGAGCAGTACTTC
CASSMRAGAISYEQYF
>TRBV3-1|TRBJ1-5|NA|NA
TGTGCCAGCAGCCAAGGGGTTTACGGCAATCAGCCCCAGCATTTT
CASSQGVYGNQPQHF
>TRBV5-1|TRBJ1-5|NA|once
TGCGCACAATCACAGGGAGGCCAGCATTTT
CAQSQGGQHF
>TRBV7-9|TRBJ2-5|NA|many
TGTGCCAGCAGCTCGCCGACTGTCCAAGAGACCCAGTACTTC
CASSSPTVQETQYF
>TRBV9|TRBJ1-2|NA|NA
TGTGCCAGCAGCGTAATGGGTGCTCACAGGGAGTTGGTCAATAGTGGCTACACCTTC
CASSVMGAHRELVNSGYTF
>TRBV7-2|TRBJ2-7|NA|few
TGTGCCAGCAGCTTAGAACCCAGGGTCGGCGAGCAGTACTTC
CASSLEPRVGEQYF
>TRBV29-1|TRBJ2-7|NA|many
TGCAGCGTTGGGGGTATGTACGAGCAGTACTTC
CSVGGMYEQYF
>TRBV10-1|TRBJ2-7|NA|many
TGCGCCAGCCCATACGAGCAGTACTTC
CASPYEQYF
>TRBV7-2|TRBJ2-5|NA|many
TGTGCCAGCAGCTTAATCAGGGTCAGGGAGACCCAGTACTTC
CASSLIRVRETQYF
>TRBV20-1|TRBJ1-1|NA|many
TGCAGTGCCCCGCCCCTGGATAACACTGAAGCTTTCTTT
CSAPPLDNTEAFF
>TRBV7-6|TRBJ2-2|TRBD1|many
TGTGCCAGCAGCTCATACAGGGGGATCGGGGAGCTGTTTTTT
CASSSYRGIGELFF
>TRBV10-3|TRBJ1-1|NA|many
TGTGCCACCAGACCCGCGGATACTGAAGCTTTCTTT
CATRPADTEAFF
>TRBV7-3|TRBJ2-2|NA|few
TGTGCCAGCAGCCGACCCACCGTGAACACCGGGGAGCTGTTTTTT
CASSRPTVNTGELFF
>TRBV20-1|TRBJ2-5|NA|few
TGCAGTGCAGCGAGACCGAGAGAGACCCAGTACTTC
CSAARPRETQYF
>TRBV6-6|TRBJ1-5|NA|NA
TGTGCCAGCAGTTCTAAGGGAGAGAATCAGCCCCAGCATTTT
CASSSKGENQPQHF
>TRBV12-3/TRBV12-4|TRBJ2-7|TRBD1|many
TGTGCCAGTAGCAGGGGACAGGGGAGCTCCTACGAGCAGTACTTC
CASSRGQGSSYEQYF
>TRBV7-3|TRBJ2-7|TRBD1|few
TGTGCCAGCAGCTTCTACACAACCAGCGGACAGGGCCCCTACGAGCAGTACTTC
CASSFYTTSGQGPYEQYF
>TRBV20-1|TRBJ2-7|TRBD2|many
TGCAGTGCTGGGACTAGTGCCTACGAGCAGTACTTC
CSAGTSAYEQYF
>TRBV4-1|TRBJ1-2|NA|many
TGCGCCAGCAGCCAAGACGCAGGGGTCTACGGCTACACCTTC
CASSQDAGVYGYTF
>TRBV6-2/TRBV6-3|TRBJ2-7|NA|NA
TGTGCCAGCAGTTACGCAGGGCGGCAATGGAGCTACGAGCAGTACTTC
CASSYAGRQWSYEQYF
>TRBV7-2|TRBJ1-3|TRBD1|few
TGTGCCAGCAATCAGGACAGGGGGGGGAGCACCATATATTTT
CASNQDRGGSTIYF
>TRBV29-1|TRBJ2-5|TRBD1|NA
TGCAGCGTTTCGGCCCGGGACAGGGTGGAGACCCAGTACTTC
CSVSARDRVETQYF
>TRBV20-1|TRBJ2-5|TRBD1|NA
TGCAGTGCTAGGCAAAAGACCCGACAGGGCAGAGAGACCCAGTACTTC
CSARQKTRQGRETQYF
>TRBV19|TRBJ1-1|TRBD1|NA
TGTGCCAGTAGTAATCGACAGGGCACTGAAGCTTTCTTT
CASSNRQGTEAFF
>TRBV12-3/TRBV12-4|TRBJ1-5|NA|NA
TGTGCCAGTTGCCCGGGGTTTAGCAATCAGCCCCAGCATTTT
CASCPGFSNQPQHF
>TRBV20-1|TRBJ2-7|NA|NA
TGCAGTGCTAGACACGGTGCATTCTCCTACGAGCAGTACTTC
CSARHGAFSYEQYF
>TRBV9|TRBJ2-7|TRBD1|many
TGTGCCAGCAGCGTAGGAGGGGGCGGCTCCTACGAGCAGTACTTC
CASSVGGGGSYEQYF
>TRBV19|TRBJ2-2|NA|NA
TGTGCCAGTAGTATAACCGGGCCCGGGGAGCTGTTTTTT
CASSITGPGELFF
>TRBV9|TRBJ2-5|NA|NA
TGTGCCAGCAGCGTATCTTGGACTTTGGAGACCCAGTACTTC
CASSVSWTLETQYF
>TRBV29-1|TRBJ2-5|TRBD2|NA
TGCAGCTTTACTAGCGGGAGTCGGGAGACCCAGTACTTC
CSFTSGSRETQYF
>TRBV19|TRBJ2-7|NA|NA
TGTGCCAGTAGTATAGCCGGAGGGGGAGGCCTGCCCCAGCTACACTACGAGCAGTACTTC
CASSIAGGGGLPQLHYEQYF
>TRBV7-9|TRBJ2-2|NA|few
TGTGCCAGCAGCTCCGGGGGCCACAGCACCGGGGAGCTGTTTTTT
CASSSGGHSTGELFF
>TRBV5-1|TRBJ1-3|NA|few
TGCGCCAGCAGCTCCGGAATGGGAAACACCATATATTTT
CASSSGMGNTIYF
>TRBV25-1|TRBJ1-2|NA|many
TGTGCCAGCAGTGAAGACCCGCGGTATGGCTACACCTTC
CASSEDPRYGYTF
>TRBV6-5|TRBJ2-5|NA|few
TGTGCTACTCGTCGCGGGGCCCACGAGACCCAGTACTTC
CATRRGAHETQYF
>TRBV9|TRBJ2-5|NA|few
TGTGCCAGCTCCTCCTCGGGTGTAGGCCAAGAGACCCAGTACTTC
CASSSSGVGQETQYF
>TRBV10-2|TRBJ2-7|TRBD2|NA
TGTGCCAGCTCACCACCCCTAGCGGGAGGTGCCTCGGTGCAGTACTTC
CASSPPLAGGASVQYF
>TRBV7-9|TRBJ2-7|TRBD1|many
TGTGCCAGCAGCTTCCGCACAGGGGGCAGTGGCCTCGAGCAGTACTTC
CASSFRTGGSGLEQYF
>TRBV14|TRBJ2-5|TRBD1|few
TGTGCCAGCAGCCAAAGGGACAGGGGCGACCAAGAGACCCAGTACTTC
CASSQRDRGDQETQYF
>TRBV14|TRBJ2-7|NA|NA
TGTGCCAGCAGCCGAAAATTGGGGGCTGGGGCCTACGAGCAGTACTTC
CASSRKLGAGAYEQYF
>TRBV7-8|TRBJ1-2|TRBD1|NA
TGTGCCAGCAGCCTAGACAGGGGATTGGAGGGCTACACCTTC
CASSLDRGLEGYTF